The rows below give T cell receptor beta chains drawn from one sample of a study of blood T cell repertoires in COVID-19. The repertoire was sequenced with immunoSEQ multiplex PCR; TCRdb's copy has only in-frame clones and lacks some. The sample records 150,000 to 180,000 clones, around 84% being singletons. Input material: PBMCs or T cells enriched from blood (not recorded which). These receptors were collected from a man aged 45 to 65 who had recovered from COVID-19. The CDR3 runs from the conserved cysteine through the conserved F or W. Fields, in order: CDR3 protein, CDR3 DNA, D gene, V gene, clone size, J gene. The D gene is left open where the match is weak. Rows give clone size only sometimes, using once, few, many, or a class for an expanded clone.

CASSRTGTGRVRAEAFF TGTGCCAGCAGCCGTACCGGGACAGGGAGGGTCAGGGCTGAAGCTTTCTTT TRBD1 TRBV7-9 - TRBJ1-1
CASSVRGGNQPQHF TGTGCCAGCAGCGTCAGGGGAGGCAATCAGCCCCAGCATTTT - TRBV7-2 few TRBJ1-5
CASSIDPPGTLSNQPQHF TGTGCCAGTAGTATAGATCCCCCCGGGACACTAAGCAATCAGCCCCAGCATTTT - TRBV19 - TRBJ1-5
CSAPLQETQYF TGCAGTGCTCCCCTCCAAGAGACCCAGTACTTC - TRBV20-1 - TRBJ2-5
CSGIGQEYEAFF TGCAGCGGAATCGGACAGGAATATGAAGCTTTCTTT TRBD1 TRBV29-1 - TRBJ1-1
CASSSRQGINEKLFF TGCGCCAGCAGCTCCCGACAGGGGATTAATGAAAAACTGTTTTTT TRBD1 TRBV5-1 - TRBJ1-4
CASSHRDREVGEQFF TGTGCCAGCAGCCACCGGGACAGGGAGGTTGGGGAGCAGTTCTTC TRBD1 TRBV13 - TRBJ2-1
CSAKRGTGNTIYF TGCAGCGCCAAAAGGGGTACTGGAAACACCATATATTTT - TRBV29-1 - TRBJ1-3
CASSESRGQGYTF TGTGCCAGCAGTGAAAGCAGGGGGCAAGGCTACACCTTC TRBD1 TRBV2 - TRBJ1-2
CASQGTGVSNEQFF TGTGCCAGCCAGGGGACAGGGGTTTCCAATGAGCAGTTCTTC TRBD1 TRBV5-5 - TRBJ2-1
CASSPGTPPSTDTQYF TGTGCCAGCAGCCCCGGGACACCTCCTAGCACAGATACGCAGTATTTT - TRBV7-9 - TRBJ2-3
CASRPGGAGPQHF TGTGCCAGCAGGCCAGGGGGCGCGGGTCCCCAGCATTTT TRBD1 TRBV27 - TRBJ1-5
CASSPGTAGANEQFF TGCGCCAGCAGCCCCGGGACAGCGGGGGCCAATGAGCAGTTCTTC - TRBV4-1 once TRBJ2-1
CASSRAAGGFADTQYF TGTGCCAGCAGCCGTGCGGCGGGGGGCTTCGCAGATACGCAGTATTTT TRBD2 TRBV4-2 - TRBJ2-3
CASGLGRGTEAFF TGTGCTAGTGGTTTGGGCAGGGGAACTGAAGCTTTCTTT - TRBV12-5 once TRBJ1-1
CASSRDRASNQPQHF TGTGCCAGTAGTCGGGACAGGGCGTCCAATCAGCCCCAGCATTTT TRBD1 TRBV19 - TRBJ1-5
CASSPGQPSSGANVLTF TGCGCCAGCAGCCCGGGACAGCCGAGCTCTGGGGCCAACGTCCTGACTTTC TRBD1 TRBV5-1 - TRBJ2-6
CASSLAPRPGSTNEKLFF TGCGCCAGCAGCTTGGCCCCTAGACCAGGGTCAACTAATGAAAAACTGTTTTTT - TRBV5-1 - TRBJ1-4
CASARQGTAGEAFF TGTGCCAGCGCGAGACAGGGGACCGCCGGGGAAGCTTTCTTT TRBD1 TRBV7-2 - TRBJ1-1
CASSSHRLRAGKAFF TGTGCCAGCAGCTCTCACCGCCTTCGGGCAGGGAAAGCTTTCTTT - TRBV11-2 few TRBJ1-1
CATNSWEQYF TGTGCCACCAACTCATGGGAGCAGTACTTC - TRBV6-5 - TRBJ2-7
CASSEGNTGSQPQHF TGTGCCAGCAGTGAAGGGAATACAGGGAGTCAGCCCCAGCATTTT - TRBV6-1 few TRBJ1-5
CASSPPISEAFF TGTGCCAGCTCACCACCTATTTCTGAAGCTTTCTTT - TRBV18 once TRBJ1-1
CASSPPNTRTEAFF TGTGCCAGCTCACCACCGAACACCCGCACTGAAGCTTTCTTT - TRBV18 - TRBJ1-1
CASSYNRDSYGYTF TGTGCCAGCAGTTATAACCGGGACAGCTATGGCTACACCTTC TRBD1 TRBV6-5 - TRBJ1-2
CATSRDQGTNEKLFF TGTGCCACCAGCAGAGATCAGGGCACTAATGAAAAACTGTTTTTT - TRBV15 - TRBJ1-4
CASGSGNYEQYF TGTGCCAGCGGGAGCGGGAACTACGAGCAGTACTTC TRBD2 TRBV5-4 few TRBJ2-7
CASSLSGLNTEAFF TGTGCCAGCAGTTTAAGCGGCTTGAACACTGAAGCTTTCTTT - TRBV27 - TRBJ1-1
CASTLQGYGYTF TGTGCCAGCACCCTACAGGGCTATGGCTACACCTTC - TRBV6-1 - TRBJ1-2
CASSLGGGLATEAFF TGTGCCAGCAGCCTTGGCGGGGGGCTGGCCACTGAAGCTTTCTTT - TRBV14 many TRBJ1-1
CASSVQGAVSNQPQHF TGTGCCAGCAGTGTCCAGGGGGCAGTTAGCAATCAGCCCCAGCATTTT TRBD1 TRBV2 - TRBJ1-5
CAITSVLESPLHF TGTGCCATCACCAGCGTCCTGGAGTCACCCCTCCACTTT - TRBV10-3 - TRBJ1-6
CASSLRQGGSPLHF TGTGCCAGCAGTCTACGACAGGGTGGTTCACCCCTCCACTTT TRBD1 TRBV2 - TRBJ1-6
CASSVRGNLNEKLFF TGTGCCAGCAGCGTGAGGGGGAACCTTAATGAAAAACTGTTTTTT - TRBV9 - TRBJ1-4
CSVENSQGAPAFF TGCAGCGTTGAGAATTCACAGGGAGCCCCCGCTTTCTTT - TRBV29-1 - TRBJ1-1
CASSQTSLNPSNEQFF TGCGCCAGCAGCCAAACGAGCTTAAACCCGAGCAATGAGCAGTTCTTC - TRBV4-1 few TRBJ2-1
CAISDRTEPSYF TGTGCCATCAGTGACAGGACAGAGCCTTCATACTTC - TRBV10-3 - TRBJ2-4
CASSPTGGQETQYF TGTGCCAGCAGCCCTACCGGGGGGCAAGAGACCCAGTACTTC TRBD2 TRBV4-2 - TRBJ2-5
CASSPLGQGQGYTF TGTGCCAGCTCACCATTGGGACAGGGTCAGGGCTACACCTTC TRBD1 TRBV18 - TRBJ1-2